This TCR beta chain came from a study of T-cell memory formation after mild COVID-19. Whole-study results and caveats: In pre-infection memory, a portion of responding clones appeared, which suggested that cross-reactive memory joined. Whereas later expanders leaned CD4+, clones contracting day 15 to 85 showed a balanced CD4/CD8 makeup.

Sample barcodes and UMIs were carried by the TCR alpha and TCR beta cDNA libraries that 5'RACE generated with constant-segment primers. TCRdb fed the 5' RACE reads into MiXCR, producing one record per CDR3 protein. The table shows hundreds of thousands of distinct CDR3 sequences, with about 20% occurring only once. V was cut by 6 bases and J by 5 bases, with 17 bases left in between. This CDR3 has 16 amino acids. Germline assignment: CDR1 MNHEY and CDR2 SVGAGI. In this sample, this clonotype turned up a few times. Its antigen remains unidentified. This chain joins TRBV6-5 and TRBJ1-6; D is possibly TRBD1 (6 bases). The sample comprised PBMCs or a T cell subset sorted from them (not recorded which). The source of this sequence is an adult woman who had mild COVID-19 (a few samples of this study predate the infection). Cell type and time point are not known. CDR3 DNA: TGTGCCAGCAGCTCACAGGGCGGCATGGATAATTCACCCCTCCACTTT. Encoded protein: CASSSQGGMDNSPLHF.